The 16 T cell receptor beta chains listed next were all sequenced from one sample in a study of T-cell memory formation after mild COVID-19. MiXCR, applied by TCRdb to the 5' RACE reads, yields one record per CDR3 protein. The sample carries 450,000 to 650,000 distinct CDR3 sequences, 20% to 25% recorded once. Sequencing was carried out using PBMCs or a T cell subset sorted from them (not recorded which). These receptors came from an adult woman who had mild COVID-19 (a few samples of this study predate the infection). Cell type and time point are not known.

V gene TRBV20-1 combines with J gene TRBJ2-7; D possibly corresponds to TRBD2 (5 bases). Trimming pared 3 bases from V and 0 bases from J, leaving 15 bases between. The CDR3 length is 15 residues. CDR1 is DFQATT and CDR2 is SNEGSKA in the germline V gene (reference sequence). This CDR3 is CSASWAGGSSYEQYF. As DNA, the CDR3 is TGCAGTGCTAGCTGGGCGGGTGGCAGCTCCTACGAGCAGTACTTC.

This clonotype has a count of ten or more. The chain combines TRBV4-2 with TRBJ2-6; D is unclear. Germline CDR1 and CDR2: LGHNA and YNFKEQ. The CDR3 is 19 amino acids. V dropped 0 bases and J dropped 0 bases, with 15 bases sitting between them. Here the CDR3 DNA reads TGTGCCAGCAGCCAAGATTATGTCACTCCGACCTCTGGGGCCAACGTCCTGACTTTC. Its protein is CASSQDYVTPTSGANVLTF.

By share of the sample, this clonotype is medium-sized. The chain couples TRBV12-3 or TRBV12-4 to TRBJ2-3; 7 bases are a match to TRBD2. Trimming removed 5 bases from V and 2 bases from J; junction bases left unmatched: 10. This CDR3 comprises 16 residues. CDR3: CASSLFSAGDTDTQYF. Written as DNA, the CDR3 is TGTGCCAGCAGTCTTTTTTCGGCGGGGGACACAGATACGCAGTATTTT.

This clonotype has a handful of counts. This chain connects TRBV5-4 to TRBJ1-4; D not certain. CDR1 is SGHNT and CDR2 is YYREEE in the germline V gene (reference sequence). V was pared by 4 bases and J by 5 bases, with 18 bases between. The CDR3 runs 16 residues. This CDR3 reads CASSLGISGGNEKLFF. The DNA for the CDR3 is TGTGCCAGCAGCCTCGGAATTTCCGGCGGGAATGAAAAACTGTTTTTT.

This clonotype showed up just a few times. The V gene is TRBV20-1, the J gene TRBJ1-6; unclear D gene. CDR1 is DFQATT and CDR2 is SNEGSKA in the germline V gene (reference sequence). The V gene lost 3 bases and the J gene lost 9 bases, with 15 bases spanning the gap. The CDR3 is 14 amino acids. CDR3 residues: CSARATRRTSPLHF. DNA for the CDR3: TGCAGTGCTAGGGCGACACGACGGACTTCACCCCTCCACTTT.

This clonotype was detected many times. CDR3 sequence (DNA): TGTGCCAGCAGTACGAGCCAGCCCCAGCATTTT. This gives the protein CASSTSQPQHF. The rearrangement uses TRBV6-5 and TRBJ1-5; D uncertain. The V and J ends lost 5 bases and 7 bases respectively, with 6 bases between them. The CDR3 is 11 amino acids. Germline-derived CDR1 and CDR2 are MNHEY and SVGAGI.

This clonotype has only a few counts. This rearrangement joins TRBV5-5 to TRBJ2-2; no firm D call. This CDR3 comprises 15 residues. Between the trimmed V and J ends, which lost 1 base and 0 bases, there was a span of 7 bases. CDR1 is SGHKS and CDR2 is YYEKEE in the germline V gene (reference sequence). The CDR3 bases are TGTGCCAGCAGCTTGCTACCGACGAACACCGGGGAGCTGTTTTTT. It specifies CASSLLPTNTGELFF.

The rearrangement joins TRBV5-1 to TRBJ1-1, with D perhaps TRBD1 (6 bases). CDR1 SGHRS and CDR2 YFSETQ come from the germline V gene. The V gene lost 5 bases and the J gene lost 1 base, with 15 bases spanning the gap. There are 15 residues in the CDR3. The CDR3 DNA follows: TGCGCCAGCAGTAAGGGGTCGACAGGGAACACTGAAGCTTTCTTT. It specifies CASSKGSTGNTEAFF.

CDR3 loop: CASSISGQGSLAFF. The CDR3 nucleotides read TGTGCCAGTAGTATCTCGGGACAGGGATCATTAGCTTTCTTT. The genes are TRBV19 and TRBJ1-1; 9 positions agree with TRBD1. The germline gives CDR1 LNHDA, CDR2 SQIVND (reference sequence). Trimming at V came to 3 bases and at J to 10 bases, leaving 9 bases not matched to a gene. This CDR3 region has 14 residues.

The chain recombines TRBV20-1 with TRBJ2-1; 7 positions match TRBD2. The CDR3 consists of 15 residues. CDR1 and CDR2 from the germline V gene are DFQATT and SNEGSKA (reference sequence). V shed 2 bases and J 7 bases; nucleotides not matched to a gene: 11. CDR3 in amino acids: CSARFPSGKRNEQFF. DNA of the CDR3: TGCAGTGCTAGATTCCCCAGCGGGAAAAGAAATGAGCAGTTCTTC.

Ten or more counts support this clonotype. The chain recombines TRBV12-3 or TRBV12-4 with TRBJ2-1, with TRBD2 as a possible D gene (6 bases). The CDR3 covers 19 residues. Trimming stripped 3 bases from V and 7 bases from J, with 28 bases between. CDR3 bases: TGTGCCAGCAGTTTCGTATCTAGCGTAATGGCCCAAACAACGAATGAGCAGTTCTTC. Amino acids: CASSFVSSVMAQTTNEQFF.

V is TRBV5-1 and J is TRBJ2-1; 8 bases align to TRBD2. CDR1 is SGHRS and CDR2 is YFSETQ in the germline V gene. V trimming: 7 bases; J trimming: 0 bases; junction bases outside the gene matches: 3. This CDR3 contains 14 residues. The CDR3 DNA is TGCGCCAGCCGCAGCGGGGGCTCCTACAATGAGCAGTTCTTC. This sequence encodes CASRSGGSYNEQFF.

The J gene is TRBJ1-4, the V gene TRBV27; D may be TRBD1 (5 bases). CDR3 length equals 14 residues. Germline V gene data show CDR1 as MNHEY and CDR2 as SMNVEV (reference sequence). The V gene lost 3 bases and the J gene lost 7 bases, with 12 bases spanning the gap. As DNA, the CDR3 is TGTGCCAGCAGTTTCGGGGGAGTTGGTGAAAAACTGTTTTTT. The encoded protein is CASSFGGVGEKLFF.

The chain recombines TRBV9 with TRBJ2-7; either TRBD1 or TRBD2 may fit D (5 bases each). Per germline, CDR1 SGDLS and CDR2 YYNGEE. V was cut by 2 bases and J by 4 bases, with 16 bases left in between. This CDR3 region has 15 residues. In nucleotides, the CDR3 is TGTGCCAGCAGCGTTTCAGGGTTGAGGGGTTACGAGCAGTACTTC. Translated: CASSVSGLRGYEQYF.

This clonotype was recorded a few times. The chain couples TRBV27 to TRBJ2-7, with 8 positions matching TRBD2. Per the germline V gene, CDR1 is MNHEY and CDR2 is SMNVEV (reference sequence). The CDR3 has 16 residues. Trimming cost V 4 bases and J 2 bases; bases outside gene matches: 10. For the CDR3, the DNA is TGTGCCAGCAGTTATCGGGAGGGCCTAGGAACCTACGAGCAGTACTTC. Translation: CASSYREGLGTYEQYF.

This clonotype was seen a few times. This sequence joins TRBV12-3 or TRBV12-4 and TRBJ1-1; 7 bases agree with TRBD1. The junction had 8 bases not matched to a gene; V was cut back by 3 bases and J by 1 base. This CDR3 region has 16 residues. DNA for the CDR3: TGTGCCAGCAGTTTTTGGTCGCGACAGGGGAACACTGAAGCTTTCTTT. Translation gives CASSFWSRQGNTEAFF.